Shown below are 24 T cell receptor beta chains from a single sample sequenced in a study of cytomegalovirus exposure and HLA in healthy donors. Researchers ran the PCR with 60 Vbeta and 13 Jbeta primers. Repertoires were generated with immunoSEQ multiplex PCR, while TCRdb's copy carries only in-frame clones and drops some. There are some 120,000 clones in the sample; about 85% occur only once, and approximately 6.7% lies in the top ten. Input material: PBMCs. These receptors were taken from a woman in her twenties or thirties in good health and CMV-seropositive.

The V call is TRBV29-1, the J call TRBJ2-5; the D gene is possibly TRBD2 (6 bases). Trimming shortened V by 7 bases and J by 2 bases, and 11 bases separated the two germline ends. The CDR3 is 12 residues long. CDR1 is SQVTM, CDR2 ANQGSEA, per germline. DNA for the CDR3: TGCAGCGCGGCGGGGTCTCAAGAGACCCAGTACTTC. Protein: CSAAGSQETQYF.

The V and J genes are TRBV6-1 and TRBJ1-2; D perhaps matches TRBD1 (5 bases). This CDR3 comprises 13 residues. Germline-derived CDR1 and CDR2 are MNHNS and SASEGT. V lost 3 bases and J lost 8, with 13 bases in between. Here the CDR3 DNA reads TGTGCCAGCAGTGAGCAGGTCGGGGGAGGCTACACCTTC. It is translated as CASSEQVGGGYTF.

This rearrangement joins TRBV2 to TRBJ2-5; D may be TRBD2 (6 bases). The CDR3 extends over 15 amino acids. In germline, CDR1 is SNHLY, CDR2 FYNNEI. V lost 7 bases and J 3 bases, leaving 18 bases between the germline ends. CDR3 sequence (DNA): TGTGCCAGCACCCTTACGGGACTGCCCGAAGAGACCCAGTACTTC. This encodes CASTLTGLPEETQYF.

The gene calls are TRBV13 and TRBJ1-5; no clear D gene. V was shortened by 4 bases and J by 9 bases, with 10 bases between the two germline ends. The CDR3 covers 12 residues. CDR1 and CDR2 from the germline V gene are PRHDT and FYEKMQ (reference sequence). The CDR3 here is CASSWTAGPQHF. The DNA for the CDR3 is TGTGCCAGCAGCTGGACGGCGGGGCCCCAGCATTTT.

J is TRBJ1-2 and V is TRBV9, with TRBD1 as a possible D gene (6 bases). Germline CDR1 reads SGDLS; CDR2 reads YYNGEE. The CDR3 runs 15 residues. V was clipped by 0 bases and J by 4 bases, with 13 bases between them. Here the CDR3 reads CASSVVDRPRYGYTF. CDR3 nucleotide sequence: TGTGCCAGCAGCGTAGTCGACAGGCCCCGCTATGGCTACACCTTC.

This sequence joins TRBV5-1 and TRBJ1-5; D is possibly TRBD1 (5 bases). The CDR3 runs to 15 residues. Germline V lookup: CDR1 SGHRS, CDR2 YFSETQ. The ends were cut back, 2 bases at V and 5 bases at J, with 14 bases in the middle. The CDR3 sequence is CASSLGVSGHQPQHF. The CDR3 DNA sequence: TGCGCCAGCAGCTTAGGGGTCTCGGGCCATCAGCCCCAGCATTTT.

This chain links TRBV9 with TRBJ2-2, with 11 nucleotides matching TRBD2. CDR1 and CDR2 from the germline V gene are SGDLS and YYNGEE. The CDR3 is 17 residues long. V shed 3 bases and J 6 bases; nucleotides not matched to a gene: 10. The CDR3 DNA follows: TGTGCCAGCAGCGCTCAACTAGCGGGGGCCTCCTCCGGGGAGCTGTTTTTT. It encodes CASSAQLAGASSGELFF. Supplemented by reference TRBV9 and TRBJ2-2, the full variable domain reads DSGVTQTPKHLITATGQRVTLRCSPRSGDLSVYWYQQSLDQGLQFLIQYYNGEERAKGNILERFSAQQFPDLHSELNLSSLELGDSALYFCASSAQLAGASSGELFFGEGSRLTVL.

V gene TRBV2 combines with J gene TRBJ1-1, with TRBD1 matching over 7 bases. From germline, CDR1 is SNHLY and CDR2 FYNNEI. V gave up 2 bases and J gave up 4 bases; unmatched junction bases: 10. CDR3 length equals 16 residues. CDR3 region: CASSELGTALGTEAFF. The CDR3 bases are TGTGCCAGCAGTGAACTCGGGACAGCCCTGGGCACTGAAGCTTTCTTT. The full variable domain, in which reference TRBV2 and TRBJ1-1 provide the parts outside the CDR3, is EPEVTQTPSHQVTQMGQEVILRCVPISNHLYFYWYRQILGQKVEFLVSFYNNEISEKSEIFDDQFSVERPDGSNFTLKIRSTKLEDSAMYFCASSELGTALGTEAFFGQGTRLTVV.

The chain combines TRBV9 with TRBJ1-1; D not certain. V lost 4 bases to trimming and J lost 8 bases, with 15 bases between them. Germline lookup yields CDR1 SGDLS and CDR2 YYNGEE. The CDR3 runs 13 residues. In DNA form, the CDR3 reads TGTGCCAGCAGCACCCGTCCCGGGTCAGAAGCTTTCTTT. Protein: CASSTRPGSEAFF.

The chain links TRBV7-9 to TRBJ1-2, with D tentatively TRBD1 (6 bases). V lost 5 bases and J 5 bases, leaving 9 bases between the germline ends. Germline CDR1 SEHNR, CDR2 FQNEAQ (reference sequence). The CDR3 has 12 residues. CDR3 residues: CASSPGQYGYTF. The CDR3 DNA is TGTGCCAGCAGCCCCGGACAGTATGGCTACACCTTC.

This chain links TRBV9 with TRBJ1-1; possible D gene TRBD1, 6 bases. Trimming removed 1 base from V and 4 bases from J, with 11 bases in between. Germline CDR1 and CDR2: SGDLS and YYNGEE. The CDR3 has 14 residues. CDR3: CASSVSSQGTEAFF. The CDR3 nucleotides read TGTGCCAGCAGCGTATCTTCACAGGGCACTGAAGCTTTCTTT.

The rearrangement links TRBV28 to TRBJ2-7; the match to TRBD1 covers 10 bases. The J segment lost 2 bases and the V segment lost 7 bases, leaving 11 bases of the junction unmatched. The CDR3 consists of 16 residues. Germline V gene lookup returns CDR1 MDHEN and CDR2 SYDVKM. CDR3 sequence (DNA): TGTGCCAGCAACCCCCGGGACAGGGGTTACGCCTACGAGCAGTACTTC. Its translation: CASNPRDRGYAYEQYF.

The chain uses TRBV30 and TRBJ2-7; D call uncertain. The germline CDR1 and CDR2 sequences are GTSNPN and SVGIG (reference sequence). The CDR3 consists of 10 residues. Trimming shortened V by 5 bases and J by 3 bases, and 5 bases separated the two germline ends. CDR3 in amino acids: CAWGLYEQYF. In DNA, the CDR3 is TGTGCCTGGGGCCTCTACGAGCAGTACTTC.

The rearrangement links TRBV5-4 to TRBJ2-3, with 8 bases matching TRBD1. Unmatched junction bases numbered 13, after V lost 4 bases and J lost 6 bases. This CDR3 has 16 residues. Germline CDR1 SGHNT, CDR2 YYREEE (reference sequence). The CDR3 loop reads CASSPTRWQGADTQYF. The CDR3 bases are TGTGCCAGCAGCCCGACACGGTGGCAGGGGGCTGATACGCAGTATTTT.

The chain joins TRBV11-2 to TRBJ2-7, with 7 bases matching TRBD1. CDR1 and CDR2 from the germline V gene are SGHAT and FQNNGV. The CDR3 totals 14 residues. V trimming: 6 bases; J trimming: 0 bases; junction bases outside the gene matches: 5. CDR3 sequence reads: CASRTGFSSYEQYF. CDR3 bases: TGTGCCAGCAGGACAGGGTTCAGCTCCTACGAGCAGTACTTC.

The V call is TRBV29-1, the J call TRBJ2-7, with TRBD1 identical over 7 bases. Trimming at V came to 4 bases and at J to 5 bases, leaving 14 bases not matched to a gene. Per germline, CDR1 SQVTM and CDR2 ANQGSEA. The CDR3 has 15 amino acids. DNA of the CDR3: TGCAGCGTTGCAGTTGGGCAGGGGGTAGGGGACGAGCAGTACTTC. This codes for CSVAVGQGVGDEQYF.

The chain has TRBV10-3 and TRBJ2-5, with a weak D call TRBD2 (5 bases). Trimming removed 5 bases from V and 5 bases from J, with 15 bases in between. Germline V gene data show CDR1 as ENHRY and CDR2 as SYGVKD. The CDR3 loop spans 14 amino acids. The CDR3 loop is CAISIGLGEETQYF. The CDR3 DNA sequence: TGTGCCATCAGTATAGGGCTTGGGGAGGAGACCCAGTACTTC.

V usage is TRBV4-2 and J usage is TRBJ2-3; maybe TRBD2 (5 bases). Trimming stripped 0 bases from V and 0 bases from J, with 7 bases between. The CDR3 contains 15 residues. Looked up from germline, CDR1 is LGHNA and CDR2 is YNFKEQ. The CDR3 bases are TGTGCCAGCAGCCAAGAGCGGGCTAGCACAGATACGCAGTATTTT. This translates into CASSQERASTDTQYF.

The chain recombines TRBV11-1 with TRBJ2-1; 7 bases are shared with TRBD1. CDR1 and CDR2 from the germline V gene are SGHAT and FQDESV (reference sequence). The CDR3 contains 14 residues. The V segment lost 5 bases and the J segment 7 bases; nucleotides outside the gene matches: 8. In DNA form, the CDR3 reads TGTGCCAGCAGCACCCGACAGGGTCGGAATGAGCAGTTCTTC. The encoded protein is CASSTRQGRNEQFF.

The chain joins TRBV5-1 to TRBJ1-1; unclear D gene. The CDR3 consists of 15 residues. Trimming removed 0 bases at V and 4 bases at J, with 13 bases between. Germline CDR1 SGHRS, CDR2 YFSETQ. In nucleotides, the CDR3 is TGCGCCAGCAGCTTGGAGGGAACCGGAGGCACTGAAGCTTTCTTT. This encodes CASSLEGTGGTEAFF. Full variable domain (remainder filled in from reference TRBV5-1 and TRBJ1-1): KAGVTQTPRYLIKTRGQQVTLSCSPISGHRSVSWYQQTPGQGLQFLFEYFSETQRNKGNFPGRFSGRQFSNSRSEMNVSTLELGDSALYLCASSLEGTGGTEAFFGQGTRLTVV.

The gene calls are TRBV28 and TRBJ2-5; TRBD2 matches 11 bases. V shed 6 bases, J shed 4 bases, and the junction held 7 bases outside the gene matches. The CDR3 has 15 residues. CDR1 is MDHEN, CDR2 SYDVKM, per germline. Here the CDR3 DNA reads TGTGCCAGCAGACCGGGACTAGCGGAGGGAGAGACCCAGTACTTC. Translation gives CASRPGLAEGETQYF.

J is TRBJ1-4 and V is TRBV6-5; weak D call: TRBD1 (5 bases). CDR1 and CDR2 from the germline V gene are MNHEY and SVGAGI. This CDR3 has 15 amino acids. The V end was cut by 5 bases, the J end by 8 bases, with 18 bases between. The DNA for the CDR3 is TGTGCCAGCAGTCCCGCCTGGGGGGGAGAGGAAAAACTGTTTTTT. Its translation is CASSPAWGGEEKLFF.

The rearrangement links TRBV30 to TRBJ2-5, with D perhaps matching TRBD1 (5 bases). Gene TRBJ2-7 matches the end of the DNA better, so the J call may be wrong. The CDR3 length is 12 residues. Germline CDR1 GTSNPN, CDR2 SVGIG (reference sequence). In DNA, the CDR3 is TGTGCCTGGAGTTCAGGGTTGTACGAGCAGTACTTC. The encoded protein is CAWSSGLYEQYF.

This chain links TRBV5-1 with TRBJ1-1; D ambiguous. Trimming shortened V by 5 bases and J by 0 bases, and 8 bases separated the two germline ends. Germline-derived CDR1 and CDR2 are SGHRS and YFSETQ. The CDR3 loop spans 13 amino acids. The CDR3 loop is CASSTQVNTEAFF. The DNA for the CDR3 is TGCGCCAGCAGTACCCAGGTGAACACTGAAGCTTTCTTT. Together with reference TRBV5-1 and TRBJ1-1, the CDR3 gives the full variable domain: KAGVTQTPRYLIKTRGQQVTLSCSPISGHRSVSWYQQTPGQGLQFLFEYFSETQRNKGNFPGRFSGRQFSNSRSEMNVSTLELGDSALYLCASSTQVNTEAFFGQGTRLTVV.